The 26 T cell receptor beta chains given below trace back to one sample, sequenced in a study of early T cells in non-severe SARS-CoV-2 infection. TCRdb passed the 5' RACE reads through MiXCR, listing each CDR3 protein once. This table holds roughly 72,000 distinct CDR3 sequences, 9.5% to 15% found once. Input material: whole blood. The receptor source for this set is an adult who was a healthcare worker with PCR-confirmed SARS-CoV-2 infection or an uninfected control (not recorded which).

The gene calls are TRBV12-3 or TRBV12-4 and TRBJ2-3, with 13 bases identical to TRBD2. This CDR3 has 18 residues. With 4 bases clipped from V and 0 bases from J, the junction kept 7 bases outside the gene matches. The CDR3 region is CASSYRLAGGLSTDTQYF. CDR3 coding DNA: TGTGCCAGCAGTTACAGACTAGCGGGGGGTTTGAGCACAGATACGCAGTATTTT.

This clonotype was counted many times. The chain combines TRBV20-1 with TRBJ1-5, with 8 bases matching TRBD1. The germline gives CDR1 DFQATT, CDR2 SNEGSKA (reference sequence). The CDR3 is 14 residues long. V lost 6 bases, J lost 0 bases, and 4 bases stayed unmatched. CDR3 DNA sequence: TGCAGTGCAATGGGACAGGTTAGCAATCAGCCCCAGCATTTT. It yields the protein CSAMGQVSNQPQHF.

This clonotype was recorded a few times. The rearrangement links TRBV12-3 or TRBV12-4 to TRBJ2-7; 7 bases are shared with TRBD1. This CDR3 is 15 amino acids long. V lost 5 bases, J lost 6 bases, and 13 bases stayed unmatched. In DNA, the CDR3 is TGTGCCAGCAGTCCGCGGACAGGTTTCGGAACCGAGCAGTACTTC. Protein: CASSPRTGFGTEQYF.

V is TRBV10-2 and J is TRBJ1-1; D remains unclear. The V end lost 5 bases, the J end lost 1 base, and 11 bases lay between the germline ends. Germline assignment: CDR1 WSHSY and CDR2 SAAADI. The CDR3 consists of 14 residues. The DNA of the CDR3 is TGCGCCAGCAGTCCACTGAGCCCGAACACTGAAGCTTTCTTT. Residues: CASSPLSPNTEAFF.

This clonotype was counted many times. This chain uses TRBV7-2 with TRBJ1-4, with D unresolved. The V end was cut by 5 bases, the J end by 7 bases, with 17 bases between. The CDR3 runs 15 residues. Germline V gene data show CDR1 as SGHTA and CDR2 as FQGNSA. In DNA form, the CDR3 reads TGTGCCAGCAGCCCCCAAGTGGGCGGTGGTGAAAAACTGTTTTTT. It is translated as CASSPQVGGGEKLFF. Drawing the rest from reference TRBV7-2 and TRBJ1-4, the complete variable domain is GAGVSQSPSNKVTEKGKDVELRCDPISGHTALYWYRQSLGQGLEFLIYFQGNSAPDKSGLPSDRFSAERTGGSVSTLTIQRTQQEDSAVYLCASSPQVGGGEKLFFGSGTQLSVL.

This rearrangement joins TRBV14 to TRBJ1-2; D may be TRBD1 (5 bases). V was trimmed by 6 bases and J by 7 bases, leaving 12 bases between them. CDR3 length: 12 residues. Germline V gene sequence: CDR1 SGHDN, CDR2 FVKESK. As DNA, the CDR3 is TGTGCCAGCAGTACCGGACAAACTGGCTACACCTTC. Residues: CASSTGQTGYTF. Filled out from reference TRBV14 and TRBJ1-2, the complete variable domain reads EAGVTQFPSHSVIEKGQTVTLRCDPISGHDNLYWYRRVMGKEIKFLLHFVKESKQDESGMPNNRFLAERTGGTYSTLKVQPAELEDSGVYFCASSTGQTGYTFGSGTRLTVV.

The V call is TRBV6-2 or TRBV6-3, the J call TRBJ1-3; D is undetermined. CDR1 is MNHEY and CDR2 is SVGEGT in the germline V gene. V was shortened by 2 bases and J by 1 base, with 9 bases between the two germline ends. This CDR3 has 15 amino acids. CDR3 in DNA: TGTGCCAGCAGTTACGAAGGATCATCTGGAAACACCATATATTTT. It is translated as CASSYEGSSGNTIYF.

This clonotype showed up just a few times. The rearrangement joins TRBV29-1 to TRBJ1-5, with D uncertain. The CDR3 is 13 amino acids. The germline V and J ends were trimmed by 2 bases and 0 bases, with 5 bases remaining between them. Germline V gene lookup returns CDR1 SQVTM and CDR2 ANQGSEA. The CDR3 sequence: CSVELGSNQPQHF. In nucleotides, the CDR3 is TGCAGCGTTGAATTGGGTAGCAATCAGCCCCAGCATTTT.

This clonotype has only a few counts. This chain uses TRBV24-1 with TRBJ2-1; D may be TRBD1 (5 bases). CDR3 length equals 15 residues. Germline loops: CDR1 KGHDR, CDR2 SFDVKD. Trimming removed 3 bases from V and 4 bases from J, with 12 bases in between. CDR3 DNA sequence: TGTGCCACCAGTGATCCAAGGGCAGGGTACAATGAGCAGTTCTTC. This codes for CATSDPRAGYNEQFF.

This clonotype was found many times. The J gene is TRBJ2-1, the V gene TRBV15; a possible D gene is TRBD2 (6 bases). The germline CDR1 and CDR2 sequences are LNHNV and YYDKDF (reference sequence). Trimming removed 0 bases at V and 7 bases at J, with 13 bases between. This CDR3 is 15 amino acids long. This chain's CDR3 is CATSRDPSAGNEQFF. CDR3 coding DNA: TGTGCCACCAGCAGAGATCCCTCTGCGGGAAATGAGCAGTTCTTC.

This chain connects TRBV4-3 to TRBJ2-7, with D tentatively TRBD2 (5 bases). The V gene lost 0 bases and the J gene lost 3 bases, with 15 bases spanning the gap. From germline, CDR1 is LGHNA and CDR2 YSLEER. This CDR3 contains 16 residues. In DNA form, the CDR3 reads TGCGCCAGCAGCCAAGATAGGAGGTCCGAGCTCTACGAGCAGTACTTC. Amino acid sequence: CASSQDRRSELYEQYF.

The chain combines TRBV6-5 with TRBJ1-1, with 7 nucleotides matching TRBD1. This CDR3 is 14 amino acids long. CDR1 is MNHEY, CDR2 SVGAGI, per germline. J was trimmed by 5 bases and V by 2 bases; bases with no gene match: 5. The CDR3 protein is CASSYEGARTEAFF. The CDR3 DNA reads as TGTGCCAGCAGTTACGAGGGGGCAAGGACTGAAGCTTTCTTT.

V usage is TRBV10-3 and J usage is TRBJ1-3; D is possibly TRBD1 (5 bases). CDR1 is ENHRY and CDR2 is SYGVKD in the germline V gene. This CDR3 region has 15 residues. V shed 2 bases and J shed 2 bases, with 10 bases lying between them. CDR3 sequence reads: CAISEPGLTGNTIYF. The CDR3 DNA follows: TGTGCCATCAGTGAGCCAGGGTTGACTGGAAACACCATATATTTT.

This clonotype was detected a few times. The chain employs TRBV28 and TRBJ1-6, with no clear D. The V end lost 11 bases, the J end lost 7 bases, and 12 bases lay between the germline ends. Germline V gives CDR1 MDHEN, CDR2 SYDVKM. The CDR3 runs 12 residues. This CDR3 is CAAQAGNSPLHF. CDR3 nucleotides: TGTGCCGCCCAAGCAGGCAATTCACCCCTCCACTTT.

This chain uses TRBV28 with TRBJ1-1; a weak D match, TRBD1 (6 bases). Germline-derived CDR1 and CDR2 are MDHEN and SYDVKM. Trimming left V 2 bases short and J 10 bases short, with 11 bases between. This CDR3 comprises 12 residues. This CDR3 reads CASSLTGQRAFF. As DNA, the CDR3 is TGTGCCAGCAGTTTAACCGGACAGAGAGCTTTCTTT.

A few counts support this clonotype. The chain has TRBV6-6 and TRBJ2-1; TRBD1 is a possible D gene (5 bases). Between the trimmed V and J ends, which lost 8 bases and 6 bases, there was a span of 14 bases. Germline V gene lookup returns CDR1 MNHNY and CDR2 SVGAGI (reference sequence). The CDR3 is 13 amino acids. CDR3 sequence reads: CASSQARGNEQFF. CDR3 sequence (DNA): TGTGCCAGCTCTCAGGCAAGGGGCAATGAGCAGTTCTTC.

This CDR3 reads CASSLRAGQVPWYF. The CDR3 DNA sequence: TGCGCCAGCAGCTTGAGGGCAGGACAAGTCCCGTGGTACTTC. V gene TRBV5-1 combines with J gene TRBJ2-4; D is possibly TRBD1 (5 bases). The germline gives CDR1 SGHRS, CDR2 YFSETQ. The CDR3 loop spans 14 amino acids. V was clipped by 1 base and J by 15 bases, with 20 bases between them.

The chain employs TRBV6-1 and TRBJ2-4; D unclear. The CDR3 contains 14 residues. Per the germline V gene, CDR1 is MNHNS and CDR2 is SASEGT. Trimming took 7 bases from V and 5 from J, leaving 15 bases between them. CDR3 bases: TGTGCCAGCACCAAAGGGCTAGTGGAAAACATTCAGTACTTC. Translating it yields CASTKGLVENIQYF.

In its sample, this clonotype was seen a few times. The chain couples TRBV6-6 to TRBJ2-7; D may be TRBD2 (6 bases). There are 14 residues in the CDR3. CDR1 MNHNY and CDR2 SVGAGI come from the germline V gene (reference sequence). Trimming removed 6 bases from V and 2 bases from J, with 14 bases in between. The CDR3 nucleotides read TGTGCCAGCAGCCTTGGGACGGGGGCCTACGAGCAGTACTTC. Protein: CASSLGTGAYEQYF.

This chain joins TRBV19 and TRBJ2-6; a possible D gene is TRBD2 (5 bases). In germline, CDR1 is LNHDA, CDR2 SQIVND (reference sequence). This CDR3 contains 16 residues. Trimming stripped 3 bases from V and 0 bases from J, with 9 bases between. CDR3 DNA: TGTGCCAGTAGTATGGGCGGGCGCTCTGGGGCCAACGTCCTGACTTTC. This codes for CASSMGGRSGANVLTF.

This chain's CDR3 is CAISEAGRETQYF. In DNA, the CDR3 is TGTGCCATCAGTGAGGCGGGAAGAGAGACCCAGTACTTC. The chain uses TRBV10-3 and TRBJ2-5; D may be TRBD2 (6 bases). CDR1 is ENHRY and CDR2 is SYGVKD in the germline V gene. The CDR3 runs 13 residues. Deletions cut 2 bases from V and 4 bases from J, with 8 bases between.

This chain links TRBV28 with TRBJ2-7; D possibly corresponds to TRBD1 (5 bases). In germline, CDR1 is MDHEN, CDR2 SYDVKM. The CDR3 runs to 14 residues. V was pared by 5 bases and J by 4 bases, with 15 bases between. The DNA for the CDR3 is TGTGCCAGCAGTCAAATGACAGCATTGTACGAGCAGTACTTC. It yields the protein CASSQMTALYEQYF.

This clonotype was found a few times. V is TRBV27 and J is TRBJ1-1; no reliable D call. Germline V gene lookup returns CDR1 MNHEY and CDR2 SMNVEV (reference sequence). The ends were cut back, 5 bases at V and 0 bases at J, with 13 bases in the middle. This CDR3 is 15 amino acids long. CDR3 sequence (DNA): TGTGCCAGCAGTCCCCTGGGAGATATGAACACTGAAGCTTTCTTT. This translates into CASSPLGDMNTEAFF.

This clonotype has just a few counts. This chain connects TRBV13 to TRBJ2-7; 8 positions match TRBD2. CDR1 is PRHDT, CDR2 FYEKMQ, per germline (reference sequence). V shed 2 bases and J 3 bases; nucleotides not matched to a gene: 3. The CDR3 has 14 amino acids. The CDR3 DNA is TGTGCCAGCAGCTTACAGCGGGGGTACTACGAGCAGTACTTC. Residues: CASSLQRGYYEQYF.

This clonotype was seen ten or more times. The rearrangement uses TRBV4-3 and TRBJ1-4; D uncertain. The CDR3 spans 14 residues. Germline CDR1 reads LGHNA; CDR2 reads YSLEER. V was trimmed by 4 bases and J by 4 bases, leaving 10 bases between them. In DNA form, the CDR3 reads TGCGCCAGCAGCCCTACAGAGTTTAATGAAAAACTGTTTTTT. Translating it yields CASSPTEFNEKLFF.

The chain recombines TRBV23-1 with TRBJ2-3; D may be TRBD1 (6 bases). TRBV23-1 is assigned to the ORF class and has an uncertain function. Trimming took 7 bases from V and 0 from J, leaving 14 bases between them. The CDR3 is 15 residues long. CDR3: CASISYRESTDTQYF. CDR3 bases: TGCGCCAGCATATCCTACAGGGAAAGCACAGATACGCAGTATTTT.